This T cell receptor (beta chain) was sequenced for a study of PD-L1 blockade in urothelial cancer (dated by TCRdb to 2016 to 2017). Regarding the complete study: All patients started therapy in about 2014 and received atezolizumab 1,200 mg intravenously every 3 weeks. About 90% of the roughly 29 patients were identified as males with urothelial cancer of bladder origin, and a prior smoking history was reported by 18 of 29 patients. Patients had an ECOG performance status of 0 or 1 and had received between 0 and 3 prior chemotherapy regimens. Blood samples were analyzed at two time points: 3 weeks after treatment start (second dose) and 6 weeks after treatment start. A median of roughly 140,000 T cells and 83,000 or so unique TCRs was obtained from blood samples, and a median clonality of around 0.08 was observed. The study was an exploratory multi-omic analysis of somatic, immune and clinical correlates of response to PD-L1 blockade with atezolizumab in urothelial cancer. Pretreatment tumor samples, along with matched peripheral blood collected serially before and after atezolizumab treatment, underwent TCR sequencing. Durable clinical benefit was defined as progression-free survival longer than 6 months, and TCR features were also tested against progression-free and overall survival. In the same patients, pretreatment tumors underwent whole exome sequencing and RNA sequencing in addition to TCR sequencing. Durable clinical benefit was achieved by nine patients but not by the remaining 20. Twenty-nine patients had pretreatment blood TCR-seq, about 25 had at least one posttreatment blood collection, and about 25 had tumor TCR-seq.

The full study reports these points: A pretreatment peripheral blood TCR clonality below the median was linked to improved progression-free and overall survival. Because of the small sample size (n ≈ 29) and the many exploratory analyses performed, the results are intended to be regarded as hypothesis-generating. Patients with durable benefit showed greater expansion of tumor-associated TCR clones in peripheral blood 3 weeks after starting treatment (n = 22, p = 0.022).

Synthetic TCR analog templates were spiked into each PCR to estimate absolute template abundance from read counts. The immunoSEQ assay used bias-controlled V and J gene primers to amplify TCRbeta CDR3 regions from genomic DNA. Rearranged TCRbeta segments were sequenced at approximately 20X coverage. For the original study's pipeline: Clustering was used to correct sequencing errors, and CDR3s were annotated against IMGT to assign V, D and J genes. Downstream analyses used only productive TCRbeta rearrangements, leaving out any out-of-frame or stop-codon sequences. To compute clonality, Shannon entropy was normalized by the log of the number of unique productive sequences and then subtracted from one. Fisher's exact test with Benjamini-Hochberg correction, at a threshold of adjusted p below 0.01, was used to find clones that differed between time points or between blood and tumor. This immuneACCESS table, as held by TCRdb, lists in-frame sequences with V and J called but not all clones. Of the missing ones, under half trace to an unresolved V gene in checked studies; the others have no known cause. V, J and clone size are those of that table, while D and trimming were read from the DNA. Within this sample are about 93,000 clones, with 90% of them counted one time only. Of the sample, around 1.5% is held by the ten largest clones.

The germline V gene provides CDR1 SNHLY and CDR2 FYNNEI. The CDR3 covers 13 residues, taking in both the cysteine and the phenylalanine. Kept here is only the CDR3 DNA, which spans 39 bases and is read in frame from base 1. The V end loses 4 bases and the J end loses 5 bases, and a stretch of 8 bases separates them. This clone was recorded a few times. Its antigen is not yet known. The record has no base qualities; no much larger clone is one base away. The time point label corresponds to: pretreatment peripheral blood. The cohort included under 35 patients with locally advanced or metastatic urothelial carcinoma who were treated at Memorial Sloan Kettering on a trial protocol. Peripheral blood mononuclear cells were collected pretreatment and during treatment, with between 1 and 8 total time points obtained per patient. The Qiagen DNeasy Blood extraction kit was used to purify genomic DNA from total PBMCs and tumor samples. PBMCs were collected pretreatment and during treatment, and were isolated and stored as previously described.

The sequencing here drew on PBMCs, taken around atezolizumab (anti-PD-L1) treatment. The TCR sequence derives from a man aged 55 to 70 with urothelial cancer. Recombination connected TRBV2 to TRBJ2-2; a tentative D match to TRBD1 spans 5 bases. The CDR3: CASSVSGTGELFF. The DNA sequence is TGTGCCAGCAGTGTCTCAGGGACCGGGGAGCTGTTTTTT.